These T cell receptor beta chains were read from a single sample in a study of T cell responses to AZD1222 COVID-19 vaccine. Produced via immunoSEQ multiplex PCR; TCRdb's table is partial and in-frame only. Among some 170,000 clones listed, 80% to 90% were seen once. Material: peripheral blood, obtained 28 days after the second dose of the MenACWY control vaccine. These receptors were collected from an adult who received the MenACWY meningococcal vaccine as a control. Both conserved end residues are part of each CDR3. Fields, in order: clone size, V gene, D gene, J gene, CDR3 DNA, CDR3 protein. A D gene is named only where the DNA matches it firmly. Clone size is shown for a subset of rows, as once, few, many or a class of expanded clone.

>-|TRBV12-3/TRBV12-4|-|TRBJ1-1
TGTGCCAGCACTCCGAGCAGGAGAACTGAAGCTTTCTTT
CASTPSRRTEAFF
>-|TRBV27|TRBD1|TRBJ2-7
TGTGCCAGCAGTTTCGGGCGGACAGGGCACTACGAGCAGTACTTC
CASSFGRTGHYEQYF
>-|TRBV28|TRBD1|TRBJ2-1
TGTGCCAGCACCTACCTCGGAAACAGGGGGGTCCCAAATTACAATGAGCAGTTCTTC
CASTYLGNRGVPNYNEQFF
>-|TRBV27|-|TRBJ2-1
TGTGCCAGCAGTTCACCCCTTCTTCTGGGGGATGAGCAGTTCTTC
CASSSPLLLGDEQFF
>few|TRBV3-1/TRBV3-2|-|TRBJ1-5
TGTGCCAGCAGCCAAGCCCCAGGGTCCAATCAGCCCCAGCATTTT
CASSQAPGSNQPQHF
>-|TRBV27|-|TRBJ1-5
TGTGCCAGCGCTGGACCAGAGCGTCAGCCCCAGCATTTT
CASAGPERQPQHF
>-|TRBV30|-|TRBJ1-1
TGTGCCTGGAGTGAACGGGGCACTGAAGCTTTCTTT
CAWSERGTEAFF
>-|TRBV5-4|-|TRBJ2-3
TGTGCCAGCAGCTTGGCTACACTCGGCACAGATACGCAGTATTTT
CASSLATLGTDTQYF
>-|TRBV19|-|TRBJ1-2
TGTGCCACCACAACCCACGGGTCCTCTTACTATGGCTACACCTTC
CATTTHGSSYYGYTF
>once|TRBV18|-|TRBJ2-7
TGTGCCAGCTCACAGCAGGAGTACTCCTACGAGCAGTACTTC
CASSQQEYSYEQYF
>-|TRBV7-8|-|TRBJ2-2
TGTGCCAGCAGCTTAGTGGGAGAAGAAAACACCGGGGAGCTGTTTTTT
CASSLVGEENTGELFF
>once|TRBV2|-|TRBJ1-5
TGTGCCAGCAGTGAAGGACAGAGCAATCAGCCCCAGCATTTT
CASSEGQSNQPQHF
>-|TRBV7-9|TRBD2|TRBJ2-1
TGTGCCAGCAGCTTACTAAGCGGGAGGTCTAATGAGCAGTTCTTC
CASSLLSGRSNEQFF
>-|TRBV3-1/TRBV3-2|-|TRBJ2-1
TGTGCCAGCAGCCAAGTCTTCAATGAGCAGTTCTTC
CASSQVFNEQFF
>-|TRBV10-3|-|TRBJ1-4
TGTGCCATCAGCGGCGATAACAGCAAACTGTTTTTT
CAISGDNSKLFF
>-|TRBV21-1|-|TRBJ2-3
TGTGCCAGCAGCCCGGGACTAGGGGTATCAGATACGCAGTATTTT
CASSPGLGVSDTQYF
>-|TRBV4-3|-|TRBJ2-7
TGCGCCAGCAGCCAAGATCTACTCAGTACCTACGAGCAGTACTTC
CASSQDLLSTYEQYF
>-|TRBV29-1|-|TRBJ1-1
TGCAGCGTGGGAGCTGTGGGGTACACTGAAGCTTTCTTT
CSVGAVGYTEAFF
>-|TRBV21-1|-|TRBJ2-1
TGTGCCAGCAGCAAAGGTGGACGACCGGCGGGTGAGCAGTTCTTC
CASSKGGRPAGEQFF
>-|TRBV10-3|TRBD1|TRBJ1-1
TGTGCCATCAGTGCGCGGGACAGGGCATATATGAACACTGAAGCTTTCTTT
CAISARDRAYMNTEAFF
>-|TRBV9|TRBD2|TRBJ2-3
TGTGCCAGCAGCGGCACTAGCGGGAGAACAGATACGCAGTATTTT
CASSGTSGRTDTQYF
>few|TRBV20-1|-|TRBJ2-3
TGCAGTGCTATGCCCTCGGATACGCAGTATTTT
CSAMPSDTQYF
>-|TRBV7-2|-|TRBJ2-7
TGTGCCAGCAGCTTAGATACCGGTACCTTCTACGAGCAGTACTTC
CASSLDTGTFYEQYF
>-|TRBV4-3|TRBD1|TRBJ2-7
TGCGCCAGCAGCCGGGACGGACAGGGCTACGAGCAGTACTTC
CASSRDGQGYEQYF
>-|TRBV12-3/TRBV12-4|-|TRBJ2-7
TGTGCCAGCAGGGGGGGATGGTGGCAGTACTTC
CASRGGWWQYF
>-|TRBV29-1|-|TRBJ1-4
TGCAGCGTTGTCGGAGAGGCAACTAATGAAAAACTGTTTTTT
CSVVGEATNEKLFF
>-|TRBV5-4|TRBD1|TRBJ1-2
TGTGCCAGCAGCTTGACCGGACAGGGGGCGAGGTATGGCTACACCTTC
CASSLTGQGARYGYTF
>-|TRBV10-3|TRBD1|TRBJ1-1
TGTGCCGTAGGACGGGACAGGGATATCTTGGACACTGAAGCTTTCTTT
CAVGRDRDILDTEAFF
>-|TRBV6-6|-|TRBJ1-2
TGTGCCAGCAGTTACTCGTATCACTACTCTTACTATGGCTACACCTTC
CASSYSYHYSYYGYTF
>-|TRBV7-2|-|TRBJ1-1
TGTGCCAGCAGCTTAGAGGCGTTCCCCACTGAAGCTTTCTTT
CASSLEAFPTEAFF
>-|TRBV10-3|-|TRBJ2-5
TGTGCCATCGGTGTGACAGGCGCTCGAGAGACCCAGTACTTC
CAIGVTGARETQYF
>-|TRBV7-9|-|TRBJ1-4
TGTGCCAGCAGCTTAGCCAGTGCAACTAATGAAAAACTGTTTTTT
CASSLASATNEKLFF
>-|TRBV11-2|TRBD1|TRBJ1-5
TGTGCCAGCAGCACAAGACAGGGGGGTCAGCCCCAGCATTTT
CASSTRQGGQPQHF
>-|TRBV2|TRBD1|TRBJ2-7
TGTGCCAGCATAGGGGGGAAGGACAGGGTCAACGAGCAGTACTTC
CASIGGKDRVNEQYF
>-|TRBV30|-|TRBJ2-7
TGTGCCTGGAGGCAAGGAAACGAGCAGTACTTC
CAWRQGNEQYF
>-|TRBV2|-|TRBJ2-7
TGTGCCAGTCGGGAAGGGTTAGGCGAGCAGTACTTC
CASREGLGEQYF
>-|TRBV7-9|-|TRBJ1-1
TGTGCCAGCAGCGCTAATTCCGGGGGTACTGAAGCTTTCTTT
CASSANSGGTEAFF
>-|TRBV7-2|-|TRBJ2-7
TGTGCCAGCAGCTTAGGGAGGACGGTTGGACAGCAGTACTTC
CASSLGRTVGQQYF
>-|TRBV29-1|-|TRBJ2-1
TGCAGCGTTGTTGTCCTCCACCCCGGAATTTTGGATGAGCAGTTCTTC
CSVVVLHPGILDEQFF
>-|TRBV4-3|-|TRBJ2-3
TGCGCCAGCAGCCAAAATTCAGGGGTTGGAGATACGCAGTATTTT
CASSQNSGVGDTQYF
>-|TRBV7-9|-|TRBJ1-6
TGTGCCAGCAGCTTAGTACAGGATAATTCACCCCTCCACTTT
CASSLVQDNSPLHF
>-|TRBV10-3|TRBD1|TRBJ1-1
TGTGCCATTTGGAAAGGGGGCGAGAACACTGAAGCTTTCTTT
CAIWKGGENTEAFF
>-|TRBV6-5|TRBD1|TRBJ1-3
TGTGCCAGCAGTTCGGACAGGGGCACCATTGGAAACACCATATATTTT
CASSSDRGTIGNTIYF
>-|TRBV29-1|-|TRBJ1-5
TGCAGCGTACAGATAGGCAATCAGCCCCAGCATTTT
CSVQIGNQPQHF
>-|TRBV28|-|TRBJ1-1
TGTGCCAGCAGTTCACCCGGACAGAGGAACACTGAAGCTTTCTTT
CASSSPGQRNTEAFF
>-|TRBV20-1|-|TRBJ1-2
TGCAGTGCTCGCTCTTATGGCTACACCTTC
CSARSYGYTF
>-|TRBV28|-|TRBJ1-2
TGTGCCAGCGGGGGGCCCTATGGCTACACCTTC
CASGGPYGYTF
>-|TRBV5-5|-|TRBJ2-3
TGTGCCAGCAGCTTGGGTGAAAACACAGATACGCAGTATTTT
CASSLGENTDTQYF